Listed here are 13 T cell receptor beta chains from one sample, sequenced in a study of PD-1 blockade in classical Hodgkin lymphoma. Repertoires were generated with immunoSEQ multiplex PCR, while TCRdb's copy carries only in-frame clones and drops some. This sample yields about 94,000 clones, of which 80% to 90% are seen a single time; around 10% belongs to the top ten. Each patient relapsed following autologous stem cell transplantation, and prior brentuximab vedotin exposure differed. Specimen: peripheral blood mononuclear cells (PBMCs), collected before the second cycle of nivolumab. The receptors originated from a human donor with classical Hodgkin lymphoma.

The rearrangement joins TRBV7-9 to TRBJ2-3, with 10 bases identical to TRBD2. Germline loops: CDR1 SEHNR, CDR2 FQNEAQ (reference sequence). This CDR3 comprises 15 residues. V lost 5 bases to trimming and J lost 2 bases; unmatched junction nucleotides: 4. As DNA, the CDR3 is TGTGCCAGCAGCAGGGGACTAGCGTACACAGATACGCAGTATTTT. Its protein is CASSRGLAYTDTQYF. The complete variable domain, with remaining parts taken from reference TRBV7-9 and TRBJ2-3, reads DTGVSQNPRHKITKRGQNVTFRCDPISEHNRLYWYRQTLGQGPEFLTYFQNEAQLEKSRLLSDRFSAERPKGSFSTLEIQRTEQGDSAMYLCASSRGLAYTDTQYFGPGTRLTVL.

The chain carries TRBV6-6 and TRBJ2-7; 7 bases map to TRBD1. The CDR3 is 14 residues long. V gave up 5 bases and J gave up 2 bases; unmatched junction bases: 6. Germline V gives CDR1 MNHNY, CDR2 SVGAGI (reference sequence). DNA for the CDR3: TGTGCCAGCAGTCCTGAGAGGGGGCCCTACGAGCAGTACTTC. Protein product: CASSPERGPYEQYF.

The chain employs TRBV7-3 and TRBJ2-5; D unresolved. The V gene lost 5 bases and the J gene lost 5 bases, with 18 bases spanning the gap. From germline, CDR1 is SGHTA and CDR2 FQGTGA. The CDR3 contains 15 residues. The CDR3 loop reads CASSPTGWIDETQYF. CDR3 nucleotide sequence: TGTGCCAGCAGCCCCACTGGGTGGATTGATGAGACCCAGTACTTC.

This clone was observed a single time. The V gene is TRBV4-1, the J gene TRBJ2-5; TRBD1 matches 7 bases. V lost 3 bases and J lost 4; bases outside the gene matches: 5. CDR3 size: 14 residues. Germline V gives CDR1 MGHRA, CDR2 YSYEKL. CDR3 nucleotides: TGCGCCAGCAGCCACACGACAGGGCGAGAGACCCAGTACTTC. The encoded protein is CASSHTTGRETQYF.

This clone occurred once. V and J are TRBV9 and TRBJ1-1; D remains ambiguous. Trimming shortened V by 0 bases and J by 1 base, and 7 bases separated the two germline ends. CDR1 and CDR2 (germline): SGDLS, YYNGEE. This CDR3 comprises 14 residues. CDR3 sequence (DNA): TGTGCCAGCAGCGTAGAGTACGGGAACACTGAAGCTTTCTTT. It encodes CASSVEYGNTEAFF.

The chain carries TRBV5-4 and TRBJ2-7; 8 bases are a match to TRBD2. Per germline, CDR1 SGHNT and CDR2 YYREEE (reference sequence). The CDR3 has 14 residues. V lost 2 bases and J lost 6; bases outside the gene matches: 7. The CDR3 DNA sequence: TGTGCCAGCAGCTTTGGGACTAGATCGCGCGAGCAGTACTTC. Protein sequence: CASSFGTRSREQYF.

This clone was recorded a few times. V is TRBV19 and J is TRBJ1-5; TRBD1 aligns across 9 bases. The CDR3 has 15 amino acids. Germline loops: CDR1 LNHDA, CDR2 SQIVND (reference sequence). Losses at the gene ends were 6 bases for V and 4 bases for J; bases not matched to a gene: 7. In DNA, the CDR3 is TGTGCCAGTAGAGGACAGGGGCGACTTAATCAGCCCCAGCATTTT. Translated: CASRGQGRLNQPQHF.

V gene TRBV2 combines with J gene TRBJ2-2; 7 bases fit TRBD2. This CDR3 region has 17 residues. CDR1 is SNHLY and CDR2 is FYNNEI in the germline V gene. The junction had 8 bases not matched to a gene; V was cut back by 4 bases and J by 0 bases. CDR3 in DNA: TGTGCCAGCAGTGTGAGTCTAGCGGAGTCGAACACCGGGGAGCTGTTTTTT. The encoded protein is CASSVSLAESNTGELFF.

The chain links TRBV11-2 to TRBJ1-2; D is possibly TRBD1 (6 bases). The germline CDR1 and CDR2 sequences are SGHAT and FQNNGV. This CDR3 has 15 amino acids. V gave up 7 bases and J gave up 2 bases, with 17 bases separating them. The CDR3 coding sequence is TGTGCCAGCAACGAGGGGGGAAGCCCGAACTATGGCTACACCTTC. It specifies CASNEGGSPNYGYTF.

The CDR3 DNA sequence: TGTGCCAGCAGCGAGACAGGGGATTACAATGAGCAGTTCTTC. Protein sequence: CASSETGDYNEQFF. The chain is built from TRBV7-9 and TRBJ2-1; TRBD1 matches 8 bases. Germline V gene sequence: CDR1 SEHNR, CDR2 FQNEAQ (reference sequence). This CDR3 contains 14 residues. V dropped 5 bases and J dropped 4; count of bases not matched to a gene: 4.

The chain is built from TRBV2 and TRBJ1-4, with TRBD1 as a possible D gene (6 bases). Germline V gene sequence: CDR1 SNHLY, CDR2 FYNNEI. This CDR3 is built from 16 residues. V gave up 4 bases and J gave up 3 bases, with 15 bases separating them. The DNA for the CDR3 is TGTGCCAGCAGTGCACCCTGGGACATCGCTAATGAAAAACTGTTTTTT. As protein: CASSAPWDIANEKLFF.

This clone was observed once. V gene TRBV5-1 combines with J gene TRBJ2-1, with 11 positions matching TRBD2. CDR3 size: 16 residues. Per germline, CDR1 SGHRS and CDR2 YFSETQ. The V segment lost 1 base and the J segment 6 bases; nucleotides outside the gene matches: 6. As DNA, the CDR3 is TGCGCCAGCAGCTTGCGACCACTAGCGGGAGTCAATGAGCAGTTCTTC. Translating it yields CASSLRPLAGVNEQFF.

A single count supports this clone. The chain uses TRBV10-1 and TRBJ2-3; possibly TRBD2 for D (5 bases). Trimming removed 7 bases at V and 6 bases at J, with 11 bases between. The CDR3 has 12 residues. Germline V CDR1 and CDR2: WNHNN, SYGVQD (reference sequence). This CDR3 is CASKGTGDTQYF. Written as DNA, the CDR3 is TGCGCCAGCAAAGGAACGGGGGATACGCAGTATTTT.